A selection of T cell receptor beta chains follows, all from one sample in a study of T cell responses to AZD1222 COVID-19 vaccine. Only in-frame clones appear in the TCRdb table, and some are missing; sequencing was by immunoSEQ multiplex PCR. Found here are 100,000 to 150,000 clones, roughly nine tenths of them singletons; the top ten hold more than 4%. The specimen was peripheral blood, collected on day 0 of AZD1222 vaccination. These receptors came from an adult in good health. CDR3s include the opening cysteine and the closing phenylalanine or tryptophan. D genes are given only for firm matches. Clone sizes are given selectively: once, few, many, or a class where the clone is expanded.

13,TRBV5-4,NA,NA,TRBJ1-2,CASSLAGVGGYTF,TGTGCCAGCAGCTTAGCGGGGGTGGGTGGCTACACCTTC
14,TRBV19,NA,few,TRBJ1-6,CASSLQGMDSPLHF,TGTGCCAGTAGTCTCCAGGGGATGGATTCACCCCTCCACTTT
10,TRBV10-1,NA,NA,TRBJ1-2,CASRGGGYTF,TGCGCCAGCAGGGGGGGTGGCTACACCTTC
12,TRBV18,NA,NA,TRBJ2-7,CASSPGVYEQYF,TGTGCCAGCTCACCGGGAGTCTACGAGCAGTACTTC
15,TRBV7-3,TRBD2,NA,TRBJ2-1,CASSGASGRDNEQFF,TGTGCCAGCAGCGGGGCTAGCGGGAGAGACAATGAGCAGTTCTTC
15,TRBV2,TRBD1,NA,TRBJ2-7,CASSSNDRGDYEQYF,TGTGCCAGCAGTTCTAACGACAGGGGGGACTACGAGCAGTACTTC
17,TRBV28,NA,NA,TRBJ1-1,CASSFSPFGRMNTEAFF,TGTGCCAGCAGTTTTTCCCCGTTTGGCAGGATGAACACTGAAGCTTTCTTT
16,TRBV18,TRBD1,NA,TRBJ1-4,CASSRGTGAAREKLFF,TGTGCCAGCTCTCGGGGGACAGGGGCCGCACGTGAAAAACTGTTTTTT
12,TRBV28,NA,NA,TRBJ1-5,CASSPPGQPQHF,TGTGCCAGCAGTCCCCCCGGCCAGCCCCAGCATTTT
15,TRBV7-2,TRBD2,NA,TRBJ2-7,CASSLSGGNSYEQYF,TGTGCCAGCAGCCTTAGCGGGGGGAACTCCTACGAGCAGTACTTC
12,TRBV12-3/TRBV12-4,NA,once,TRBJ2-1,CASTPLVDEQFF,TGTGCCAGCACCCCTTTAGTAGATGAGCAGTTCTTC